The text below deals with one T cell receptor beta chain. Its antigen is currently unknown. MiXCR was run by TCRdb on the 5' RACE reads, yielding one entry per CDR3 protein. This sample has roughly 570,000 distinct CDR3 sequences, with 7.5% to 10% found just once. J gave up 0 bases and V 5 bases, and 4 bases lay outside the gene matches. The CDR3 loop spans 17 amino acids. Germline V gene lookup returns CDR1 MNHNS and CDR2 SASEGT. The data were obtained in a study of identical twins. Overall study results and limits: In zero-insertion analyses, partial confounding could arise from invariant MAIT and iNKT cells.

The same data also went into a second study, on yellow fever vaccine responses in identical twins.

Sequencing was done on a sample of PBMCs. This sequence was found in a young woman in good health. The rearrangement links TRBV6-1 to TRBJ2-1, with TRBD2 matching over 13 bases. DNA of the CDR3: TGTGCCAGCAGTAGGACTAGCGGGAGCCCCTCCTACAATGAGCAGTTCTTC. Translated: CASSRTSGSPSYNEQFF.